This T cell receptor beta chain stems from a study of blood T cell repertoires in COVID-19. About the research overall: The analysed material was cDNA or gDNA that came from T cells, B-cell-depleted T cells, or PBMCs.

Generated by immunoSEQ multiplex PCR, the TCRdb table keeps only in-frame clones and is missing some. The sample records 400,000 or so clones, about 87% being singletons. In germline, CDR1 is SGHAT, CDR2 FQNNGV. The CDR3 spans 15 residues. V trimming: 7 bases; J trimming: 3 bases; junction bases outside the gene matches: 9. The chain uses TRBV11-2 and TRBJ1-2; TRBD1 agrees at 9 bases. The receptor's source is a human donor in a cohort sampled during active COVID-19. Sequenced input: peripheral blood. CDR3 sequence: CASTPDRGEYYGYTF. Here the CDR3 DNA reads TGTGCCAGCACTCCGGACAGGGGCGAGTACTATGGCTACACCTTC. The full variable domain, its missing parts supplied by reference TRBV11-2 and TRBJ1-2, is EAGVAQSPRYKIIEKRQSVAFWCNPISGHATLYWYQQILGQGPKLLIQFQNNGVVDDSQLPKDRFSAERLKGVDSTLKIQPAKLEDSAVYLCASTPDRGEYYGYTFGSGTRLTVV.